This T cell receptor beta chain was identified during a study of identical twins. In its sample, this clonotype was seen a few times. This CDR3 contains 16 residues. The junction had 10 bases not matched to a gene; V was cut back by 7 bases and J by 2 bases. Germline CDR1 is SNHLY and CDR2 is FYNNEI. TCRdb reprocessed the 5' RACE reads via MiXCR and lists one record per CDR3 protein. The profile shows more than 1.5 million distinct CDR3 sequences, about 32% of them singletons. The chain couples TRBV2 to TRBJ2-1; 8 positions match TRBD2. The sequence came from a newborn girl in good health. Sequenced sample: cord blood. CDR3 in amino acids: CASTTVSGEPYNEQFF. The CDR3 DNA reads as TGTGCCAGCACTACCGTTAGCGGGGAGCCCTACAATGAGCAGTTCTTC.